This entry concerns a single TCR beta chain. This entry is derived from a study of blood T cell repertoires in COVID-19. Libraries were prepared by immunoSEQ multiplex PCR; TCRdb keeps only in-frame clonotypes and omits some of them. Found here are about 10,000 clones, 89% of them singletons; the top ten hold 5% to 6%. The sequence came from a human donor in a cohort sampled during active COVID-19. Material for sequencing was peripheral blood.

The CDR3 loop reads CASSFSSISGAYEQYF. As DNA, the CDR3 is TGTGCCAGCAGCTTTTCTAGTATTAGCGGGGCGTACGAGCAGTACTTC. V gene TRBV7-2 combines with J gene TRBJ2-7, with 8 bases lining up with TRBD2. This CDR3 comprises 16 residues. V lost 3 bases, J lost 4 bases, and 11 bases stayed unmatched. From germline, CDR1 is SGHTA and CDR2 FQGNSA. The full variable domain, its missing parts supplied by reference TRBV7-2 and TRBJ2-7, is GAGVSQSPSNKVTEKGKDVELRCDPISGHTALYWYRQSLGQGLEFLIYFQGNSAPDKSGLPSDRFSAERTGGSVSTLTIQRTQQEDSAVYLCASSFSSISGAYEQYFGPGTRLTVT.